The clone carrying this T cell receptor (beta chain) was seen a few times. This specimen comes from a study of T cells after yellow fever vaccination. TCRdb passed the 5' RACE reads through MiXCR, listing each CDR3 protein once. The table includes 250,000 to 300,000 distinct CDR3 sequences, roughly 4.8% detected once. CDR1 is LGHDT, CDR2 YNNKEL, per germline (reference sequence). Trimming pared 1 base from V and 8 bases from J, leaving 9 bases between. There are 13 residues in the CDR3. Material: CD4+ T cells sorted from PBMCs, obtained on the day of the yellow fever booster vaccination. The receptor's source is a man between 18 and 35 years old who received the YFV17D yellow fever vaccine. The V and J genes are TRBV3-1 and TRBJ2-1; D might be TRBD2 (5 bases). The CDR3 nucleotides read TGTGCCAGCAGCCAAGTGGCGCGGGATGAGCAGTTCTTC. This gives the protein CASSQVARDEQFF.